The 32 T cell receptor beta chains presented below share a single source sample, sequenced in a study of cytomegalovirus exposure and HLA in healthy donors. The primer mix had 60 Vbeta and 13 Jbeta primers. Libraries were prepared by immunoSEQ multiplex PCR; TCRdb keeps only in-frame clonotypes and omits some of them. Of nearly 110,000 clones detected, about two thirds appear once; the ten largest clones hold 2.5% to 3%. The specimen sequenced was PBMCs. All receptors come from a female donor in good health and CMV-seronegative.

The CDR3 coding sequence is TGTGCCAGCAGCGCGGGACAGGGGGCGCTCGGGGAGCTGTTTTTT. It yields the protein CASSAGQGALGELFF. The J gene is TRBJ2-2, the V gene TRBV5-4; 12 nucleotides line up with TRBD1. Germline CDR1 is SGHNT and CDR2 is YYREEE (reference sequence). The CDR3 has 15 residues. V lost 4 bases, J lost 7 bases, and 5 bases stayed unmatched. Together with reference TRBV5-4 and TRBJ2-2, the CDR3 gives the full variable domain: ETGVTQSPTHLIKTRGQQVTLRCSSQSGHNTVSWYQQALGQGPQFIFQYYREEENGRGNFPPRFSGLQFPNYSSELNVNALELDDSALYLCASSAGQGALGELFFGEGSRLTVL.

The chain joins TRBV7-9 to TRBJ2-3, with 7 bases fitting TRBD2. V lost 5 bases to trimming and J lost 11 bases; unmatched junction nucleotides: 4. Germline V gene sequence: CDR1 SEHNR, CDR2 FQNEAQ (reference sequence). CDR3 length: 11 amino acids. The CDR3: CASSQPGGQYF. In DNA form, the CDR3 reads TGTGCCAGCAGCCAACCGGGGGGGCAGTATTTT.

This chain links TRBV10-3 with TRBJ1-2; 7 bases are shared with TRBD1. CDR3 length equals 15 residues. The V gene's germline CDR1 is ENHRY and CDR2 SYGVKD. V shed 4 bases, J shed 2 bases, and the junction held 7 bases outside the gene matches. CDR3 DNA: TGTGCCATCAGTGCTGGACAGGAGTTGAACTATGGCTACACCTTC. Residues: CAISAGQELNYGYTF.

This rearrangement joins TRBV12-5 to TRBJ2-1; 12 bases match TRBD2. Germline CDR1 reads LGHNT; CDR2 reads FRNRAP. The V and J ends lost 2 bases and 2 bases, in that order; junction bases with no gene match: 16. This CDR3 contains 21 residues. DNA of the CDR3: TGTGCTAGTGGTTTGCCCCGAGAGGTGACTAGCGGGAGTCGAACCTACAATGAGCAGTTCTTC. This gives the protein CASGLPREVTSGSRTYNEQFF. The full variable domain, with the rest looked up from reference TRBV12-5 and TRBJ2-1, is DARVTQTPRHKVTEMGQEVTMRCQPILGHNTVFWYRQTMMQGLELLAYFRNRAPLDDSGMPKDRFSAEMPDATLATLKIQPSEPRDSAVYFCASGLPREVTSGSRTYNEQFFGPGTRLTVL.

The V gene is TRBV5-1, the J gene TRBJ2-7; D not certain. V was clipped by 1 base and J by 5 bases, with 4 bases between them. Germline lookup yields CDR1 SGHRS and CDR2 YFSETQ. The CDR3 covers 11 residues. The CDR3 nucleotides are TGCGCCAGCAGCTTGCGTAACGAGCAGTACTTC. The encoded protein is CASSLRNEQYF.

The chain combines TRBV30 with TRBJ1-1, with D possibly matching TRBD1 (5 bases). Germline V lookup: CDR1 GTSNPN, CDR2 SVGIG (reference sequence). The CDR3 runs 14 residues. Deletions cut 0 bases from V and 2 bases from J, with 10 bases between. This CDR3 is CAWSVPGGNTEAFF. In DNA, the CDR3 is TGTGCCTGGAGTGTACCGGGGGGAAACACTGAAGCTTTCTTT.

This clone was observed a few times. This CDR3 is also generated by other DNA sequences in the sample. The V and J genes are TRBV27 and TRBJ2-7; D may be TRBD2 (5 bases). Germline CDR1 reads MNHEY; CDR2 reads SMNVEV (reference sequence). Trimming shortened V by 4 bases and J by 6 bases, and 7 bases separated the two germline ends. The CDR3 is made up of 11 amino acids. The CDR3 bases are TGTGCCAGCAGTTCCGCGGGCGAGCAGTACTTC. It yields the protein CASSSAGEQYF.

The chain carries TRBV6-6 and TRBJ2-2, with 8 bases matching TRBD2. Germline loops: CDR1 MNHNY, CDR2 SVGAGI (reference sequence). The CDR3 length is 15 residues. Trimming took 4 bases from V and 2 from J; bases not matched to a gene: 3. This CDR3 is CASSFSGTNTGELFF. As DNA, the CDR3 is TGTGCCAGCAGTTTTAGCGGGACCAACACCGGGGAGCTGTTTTTT.

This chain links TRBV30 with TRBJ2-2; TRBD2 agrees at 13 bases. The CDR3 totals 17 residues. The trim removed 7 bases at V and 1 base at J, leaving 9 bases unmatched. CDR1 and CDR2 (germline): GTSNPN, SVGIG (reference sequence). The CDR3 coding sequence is TGTGCCTCCGAACCGGGACTAGCGGGAAAGAACACCGGGGAGCTGTTTTTT. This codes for CASEPGLAGKNTGELFF. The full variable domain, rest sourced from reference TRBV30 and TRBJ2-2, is SQTIHQWPATLVQPVGSPLSLECTVEGTSNPNLYWYRQAAGRGLQLLFYSVGIGQISSEVPQNLSASRPQDRQFILSSKKLLLSDSGFYLCASEPGLAGKNTGELFFGEGSRLTVL.

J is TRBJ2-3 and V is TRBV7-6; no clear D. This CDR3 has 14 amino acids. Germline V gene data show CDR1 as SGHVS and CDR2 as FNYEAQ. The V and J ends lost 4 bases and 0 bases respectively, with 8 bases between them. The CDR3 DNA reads TGTGCCAGCAGCTCCAGAAAAAGCACAGATACGCAGTATTTT. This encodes CASSSRKSTDTQYF.

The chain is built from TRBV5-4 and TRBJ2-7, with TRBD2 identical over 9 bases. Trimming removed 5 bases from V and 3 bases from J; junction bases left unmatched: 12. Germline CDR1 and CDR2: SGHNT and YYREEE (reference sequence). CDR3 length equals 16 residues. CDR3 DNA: TGTGCCAGCAGGGGCGGACTAGCGACCGATCGCTACGAGCAGTACTTC. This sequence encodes CASRGGLATDRYEQYF.

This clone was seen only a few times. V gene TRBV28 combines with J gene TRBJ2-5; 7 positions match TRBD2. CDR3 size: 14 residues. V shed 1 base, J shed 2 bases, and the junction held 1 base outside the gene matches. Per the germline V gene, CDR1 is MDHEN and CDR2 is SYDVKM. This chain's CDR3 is CASSLLGGQETQYF. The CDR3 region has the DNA TGTGCCAGCAGTTTATTGGGGGGGCAAGAGACCCAGTACTTC. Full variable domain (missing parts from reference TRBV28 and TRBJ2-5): DVKVTQSSRYLVKRTGEKVFLECVQDMDHENMFWYRQDPGLGLRLIYFSYDVKMKEKGDIPEGYSVSREKKERFSLILESASTNQTSMYLCASSLLGGQETQYFGPGTRLLVL.

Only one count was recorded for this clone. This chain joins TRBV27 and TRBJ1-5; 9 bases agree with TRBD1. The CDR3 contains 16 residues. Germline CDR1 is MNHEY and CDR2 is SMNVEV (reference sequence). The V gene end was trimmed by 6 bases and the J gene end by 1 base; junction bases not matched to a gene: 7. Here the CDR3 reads CASRPDRGWSNQPQHF. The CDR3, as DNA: TGTGCCAGCAGACCGGACAGGGGTTGGAGCAATCAGCCCCAGCATTTT.

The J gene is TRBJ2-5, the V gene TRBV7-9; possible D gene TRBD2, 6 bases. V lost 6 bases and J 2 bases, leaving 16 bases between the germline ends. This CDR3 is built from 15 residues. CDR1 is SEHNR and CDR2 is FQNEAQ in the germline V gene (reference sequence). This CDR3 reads CASSPYGAGQETQYF. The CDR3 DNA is TGTGCCAGCAGTCCCTACGGGGCGGGACAAGAGACCCAGTACTTC. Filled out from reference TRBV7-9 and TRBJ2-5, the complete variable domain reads DTGVSQNPRHKITKRGQNVTFRCDPISEHNRLYWYRQTLGQGPEFLTYFQNEAQLEKSRLLSDRFSAERPKGSFSTLEIQRTEQGDSAMYLCASSPYGAGQETQYFGPGTRLLVL.

In DNA, the CDR3 is TGTGCCAGCAGTCCCCGGGTCCGGGGGACTGCCCAGTACTTC. This codes for CASSPRVRGTAQYF. The chain employs TRBV27 and TRBJ2-5; TRBD2 might be the D (6 bases). In germline, CDR1 is MNHEY, CDR2 SMNVEV (reference sequence). The ends were cut back, 5 bases at V and 9 bases at J, with 19 bases in the middle. There are 14 residues in the CDR3.

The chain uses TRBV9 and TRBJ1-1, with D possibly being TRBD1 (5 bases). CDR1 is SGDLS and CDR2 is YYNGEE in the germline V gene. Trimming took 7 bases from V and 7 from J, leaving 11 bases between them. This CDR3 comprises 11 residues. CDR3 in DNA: TGTGCCAGCGGGGGGGGGATTGAAGCTTTCTTT. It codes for CASGGGIEAFF.

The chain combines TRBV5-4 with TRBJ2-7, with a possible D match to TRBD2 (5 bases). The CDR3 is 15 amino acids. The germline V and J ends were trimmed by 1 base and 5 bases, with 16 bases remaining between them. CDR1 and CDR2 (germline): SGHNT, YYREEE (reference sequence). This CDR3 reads CASSLSGTGSHEQYF. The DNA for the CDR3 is TGTGCCAGCAGCTTGAGCGGTACGGGGAGCCACGAGCAGTACTTC.

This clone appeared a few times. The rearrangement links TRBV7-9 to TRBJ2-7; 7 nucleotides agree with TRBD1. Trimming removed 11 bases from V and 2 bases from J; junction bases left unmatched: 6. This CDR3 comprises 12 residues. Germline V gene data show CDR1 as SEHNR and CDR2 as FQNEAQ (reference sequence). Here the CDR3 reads CAVSGTAYEQYF. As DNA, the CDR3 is TGTGCCGTCTCCGGGACAGCCTACGAGCAGTACTTC.

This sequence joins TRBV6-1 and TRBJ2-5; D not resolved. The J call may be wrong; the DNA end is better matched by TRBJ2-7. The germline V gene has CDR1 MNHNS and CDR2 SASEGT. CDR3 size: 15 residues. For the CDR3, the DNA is TGTGCCAGCAGTGAAGCGGCAGGCAGAACCTACGAGCAGTACTTC. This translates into CASSEAAGRTYEQYF.

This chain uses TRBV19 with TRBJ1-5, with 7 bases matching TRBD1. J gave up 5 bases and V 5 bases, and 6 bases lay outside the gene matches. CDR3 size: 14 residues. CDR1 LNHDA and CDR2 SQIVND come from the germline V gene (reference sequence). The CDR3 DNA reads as TGTGCCAGTAGTTTCGGACAGGTTCATCAGCCCCAGCATTTT. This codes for CASSFGQVHQPQHF.

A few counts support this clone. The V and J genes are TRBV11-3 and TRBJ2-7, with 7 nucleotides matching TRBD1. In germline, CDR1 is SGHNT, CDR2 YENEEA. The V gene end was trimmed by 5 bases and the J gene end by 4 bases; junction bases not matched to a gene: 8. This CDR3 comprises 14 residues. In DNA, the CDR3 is TGTGCCAGCAGCGACCCGGGACAGCCTTACGAGCAGTACTTC. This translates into CASSDPGQPYEQYF.

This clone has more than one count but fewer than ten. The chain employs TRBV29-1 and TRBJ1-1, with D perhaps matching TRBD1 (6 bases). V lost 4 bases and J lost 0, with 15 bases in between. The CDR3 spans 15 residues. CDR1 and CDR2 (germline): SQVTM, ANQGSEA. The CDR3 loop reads CSVATGRALNTEAFF. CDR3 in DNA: TGCAGCGTTGCAACAGGGAGGGCTTTGAACACTGAAGCTTTCTTT.

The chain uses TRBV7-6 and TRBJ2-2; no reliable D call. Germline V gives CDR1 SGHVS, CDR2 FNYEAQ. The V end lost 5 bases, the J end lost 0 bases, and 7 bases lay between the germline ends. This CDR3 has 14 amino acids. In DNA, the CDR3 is TGTGCCAGCAGCCGAGCCTCGAACACCGGGGAGCTGTTTTTT. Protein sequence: CASSRASNTGELFF.

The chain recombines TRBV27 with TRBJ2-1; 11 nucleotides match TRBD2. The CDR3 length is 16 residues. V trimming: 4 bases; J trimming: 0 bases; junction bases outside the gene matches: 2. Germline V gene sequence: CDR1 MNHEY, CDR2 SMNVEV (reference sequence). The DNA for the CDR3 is TGTGCCAGCAGTTCTACTAGCGGGAGCTCCTACAATGAGCAGTTCTTC. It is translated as CASSSTSGSSYNEQFF.

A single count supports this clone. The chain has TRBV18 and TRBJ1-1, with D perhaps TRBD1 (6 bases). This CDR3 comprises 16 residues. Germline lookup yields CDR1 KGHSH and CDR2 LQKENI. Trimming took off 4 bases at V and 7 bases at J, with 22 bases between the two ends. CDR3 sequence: CASSLELGSQGSEAFF. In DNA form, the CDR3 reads TGTGCCAGCTCACTAGAATTGGGGTCACAGGGAAGTGAAGCTTTCTTT.

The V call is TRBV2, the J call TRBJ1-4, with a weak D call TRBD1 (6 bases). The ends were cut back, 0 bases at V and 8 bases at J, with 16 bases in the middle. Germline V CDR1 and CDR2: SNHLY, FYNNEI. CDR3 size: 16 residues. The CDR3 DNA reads TGTGCCAGCAGTGAAGCGCTTGGGGGGGCGCGAGAAAAACTGTTTTTT. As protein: CASSEALGGAREKLFF.

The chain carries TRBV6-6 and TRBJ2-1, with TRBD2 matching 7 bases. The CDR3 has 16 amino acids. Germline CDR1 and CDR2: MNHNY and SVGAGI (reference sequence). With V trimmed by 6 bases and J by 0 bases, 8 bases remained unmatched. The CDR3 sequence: CASSLLAPSSYNEQFF. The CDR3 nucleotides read TGTGCCAGCAGCCTACTAGCGCCGAGCTCCTACAATGAGCAGTTCTTC.

CDR3: CASHRDRYQETQYF. In DNA, the CDR3 is TGTGCCAGCCACCGGGACAGGTACCAAGAGACCCAGTACTTC. The chain employs TRBV28 and TRBJ2-5; TRBD1 agrees at 8 bases. Per germline, CDR1 MDHEN and CDR2 SYDVKM. The CDR3 is 14 amino acids. The junction had 5 bases not matched to a gene; V was cut back by 8 bases and J by 0 bases.

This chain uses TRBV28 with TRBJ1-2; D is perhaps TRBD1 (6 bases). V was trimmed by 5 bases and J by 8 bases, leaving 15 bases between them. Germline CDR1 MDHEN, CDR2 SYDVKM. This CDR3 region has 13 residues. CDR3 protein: CASSAGQIKGYTF. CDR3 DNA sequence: TGTGCCAGCAGTGCCGGACAGATAAAGGGCTACACCTTC.

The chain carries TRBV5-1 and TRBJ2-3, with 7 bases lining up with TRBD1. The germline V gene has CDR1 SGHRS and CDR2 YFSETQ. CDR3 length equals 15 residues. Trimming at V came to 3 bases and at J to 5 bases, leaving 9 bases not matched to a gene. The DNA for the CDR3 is TGCGCCAGCAGCTCTAATCGACAGGGAGTAGATACGCAGTATTTT. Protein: CASSSNRQGVDTQYF.

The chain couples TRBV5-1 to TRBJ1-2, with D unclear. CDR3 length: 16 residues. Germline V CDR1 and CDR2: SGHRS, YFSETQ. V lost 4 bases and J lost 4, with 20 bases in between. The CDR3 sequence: CASSVLNSEAGYGYTF. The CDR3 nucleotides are TGCGCCAGCAGCGTACTTAACAGCGAGGCGGGCTATGGCTACACCTTC. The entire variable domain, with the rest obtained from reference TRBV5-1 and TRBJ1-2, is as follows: KAGVTQTPRYLIKTRGQQVTLSCSPISGHRSVSWYQQTPGQGLQFLFEYFSETQRNKGNFPGRFSGRQFSNSRSEMNVSTLELGDSALYLCASSVLNSEAGYGYTFGSGTRLTVV.

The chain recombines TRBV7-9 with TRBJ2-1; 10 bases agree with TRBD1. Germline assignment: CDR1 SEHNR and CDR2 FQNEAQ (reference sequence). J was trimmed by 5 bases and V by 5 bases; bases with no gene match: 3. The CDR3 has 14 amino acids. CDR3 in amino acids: CASSLGTGDNEQFF. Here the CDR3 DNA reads TGTGCCAGCAGCCTAGGGACAGGGGACAATGAGCAGTTCTTC.